The 5 T cell receptor beta chains below were found in one sample sequenced in a study of cytomegalovirus exposure and HLA in healthy donors. Measured with immunoSEQ multiplex PCR; TCRdb has only the in-frame clones, and not every one. Of roughly 130,000 clones listed, around 89% are singletons. Sample: PBMCs. The receptors here all came from a woman younger than 45 in good health and CMV-seropositive.

This chain joins TRBV7-2 and TRBJ2-7; no clear D gene. Trimming left V 0 bases short and J 0 bases short, with 6 bases between. CDR1 and CDR2 from the germline V gene are SGHTA and FQGNSA. The CDR3 covers 14 residues. The CDR3: CASSLAQLSYEQYF. CDR3 nucleotide sequence: TGTGCCAGCAGCTTAGCACAGCTCTCCTACGAGCAGTACTTC.

This clone was seen a few times. The rearrangement joins TRBV18 to TRBJ1-1; 9 bases are shared with TRBD1. The CDR3 is 18 amino acids. Trimming at V came to 1 base and at J to 5 bases, leaving 14 bases not matched to a gene. Germline CDR1 reads KGHSH; CDR2 reads LQKENI. Written as DNA, the CDR3 is TGTGCCAGCTCACCACAACTAACCGGGACAGGGAGCGGGACTGAAGCTTTCTTT. Encoded protein: CASSPQLTGTGSGTEAFF.

This chain joins TRBV25-1 and TRBJ1-5; D gene uncertain. Trimming pared 1 base from V and 1 base from J, leaving 5 bases between. CDR3 length equals 14 residues. Per germline, CDR1 MGHDK and CDR2 SYGVNS. CDR3 in amino acids: CASSESRSNQPQHF. For the CDR3, the DNA is TGTGCCAGCAGTGAATCCAGAAGCAATCAGCCCCAGCATTTT.

The CDR3 DNA sequence: TGCGCCAGCAGCCAAGGCGAGACAGGGTACCAAGAGACCCAGTACTTC. Residues: CASSQGETGYQETQYF. The chain couples TRBV4-1 to TRBJ2-5, with 7 bases fitting TRBD1. The J segment lost 0 bases and the V segment lost 1 base, leaving 5 bases of the junction unmatched. From germline, CDR1 is MGHRA and CDR2 YSYEKL. This CDR3 region has 16 residues.

V and J are TRBV6-5 and TRBJ2-6, with 8 bases that match TRBD1. Germline lookup yields CDR1 MNHEY and CDR2 SVGAGI. V was clipped by 8 bases and J by 1 base; unmatched bases: 4. This CDR3 comprises 15 residues. CDR3 in DNA: TGTGCCAGCCGGACAGGGACGTCTGGGGCCAACGTCCTGACTTTC. Residues: CASRTGTSGANVLTF.